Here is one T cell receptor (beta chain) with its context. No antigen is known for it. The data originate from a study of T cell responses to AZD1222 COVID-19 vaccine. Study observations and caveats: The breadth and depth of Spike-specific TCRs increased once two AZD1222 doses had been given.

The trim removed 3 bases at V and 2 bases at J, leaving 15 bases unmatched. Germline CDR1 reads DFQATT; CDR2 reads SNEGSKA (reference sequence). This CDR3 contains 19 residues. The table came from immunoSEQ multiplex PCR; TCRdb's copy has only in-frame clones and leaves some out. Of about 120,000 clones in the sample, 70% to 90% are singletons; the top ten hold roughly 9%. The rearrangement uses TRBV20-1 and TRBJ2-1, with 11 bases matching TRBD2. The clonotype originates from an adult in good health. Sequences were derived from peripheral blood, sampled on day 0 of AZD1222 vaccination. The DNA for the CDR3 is TGCAGTGCTAGTTGGGTGGAGGGGCTAGCGGGAGGACCCTACAATGAGCAGTTCTTC. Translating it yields CSASWVEGLAGGPYNEQFF.